The rows below give T cell receptor beta chains drawn from one sample of a study of cytomegalovirus exposure and HLA in healthy donors. Sequenced by immunoSEQ multiplex PCR; TCRdb stores in-frame clones only, minus some. The sample shows approximately 150,000 clones, 84% of them seen only once. The sequencing sample was made of PBMCs. The receptors come from a young man in good health and CMV-seronegative. CDR3s leave out the opening cysteine and the closing phenylalanine or tryptophan.

cdr3_aa: ASRAQGWYQPQH
j_call: TRBJ1-5
v_call: TRBV6-5

cdr3_aa: ASSQDRDRGAHYT
j_call: TRBJ1-2
v_call: TRBV4-1

cdr3_aa: ASQRGGYEQY
j_call: TRBJ2-7
v_call: TRBV10-2

cdr3_aa: ASGQGVYEQY
j_call: TRBJ2-7
v_call: TRBV19

cdr3_aa: ASSKTDYNEQF
j_call: TRBJ2-1
v_call: TRBV19

cdr3_aa: ASSREYEQY
j_call: TRBJ2-7
v_call: TRBV5-1

cdr3_aa: ASSITSGLNSGANVLT
j_call: TRBJ2-6
v_call: TRBV19

cdr3_aa: ASSPLGTSGNQDTQY
j_call: TRBJ2-3
v_call: TRBV21-1

cdr3_aa: ASSLTSGSIYEQY
j_call: TRBJ2-7
v_call: TRBV7-9

cdr3_aa: ASSIREYTEAF
j_call: TRBJ1-1
v_call: TRBV19

cdr3_aa: ASSIDRSTEAF
j_call: TRBJ1-1
v_call: TRBV18

cdr3_aa: ASSLFPNQPQH
j_call: TRBJ1-5
v_call: TRBV7-3

cdr3_aa: ASSSVGVTGELF
j_call: TRBJ2-2
v_call: TRBV7-7

cdr3_aa: ASSVDRADTEAF
j_call: TRBJ1-1
v_call: TRBV9

cdr3_aa: AWSVYRKLYGYT
j_call: TRBJ1-2
v_call: TRBV30

cdr3_aa: ASSTDRGYEQF
j_call: TRBJ2-1
v_call: TRBV6-4

cdr3_aa: ASSLGRTARYEQY
j_call: TRBJ2-7
v_call: TRBV13

cdr3_aa: ASSLLGTESSNQPQH
j_call: TRBJ1-5
v_call: TRBV5-8

cdr3_aa: AISEFGSGSPRTDTQY
j_call: TRBJ2-3
v_call: TRBV10-3

cdr3_aa: ASSAGTEKLNTEAF
j_call: TRBJ1-1
v_call: TRBV27

cdr3_aa: ASSPAAGGGFEQF
j_call: TRBJ2-1
v_call: TRBV4-2

cdr3_aa: ASGFGGNSPLH
j_call: TRBJ1-6
v_call: TRBV27

cdr3_aa: ASSLEAGGDEQF
j_call: TRBJ2-1
v_call: TRBV11-3

cdr3_aa: ASSPDTHSYEQY
j_call: .
v_call: TRBV5-1

cdr3_aa: ASSLAGTRSNQPQH
j_call: TRBJ1-5
v_call: TRBV5-6

cdr3_aa: ASSYLQGRSSYEQY
j_call: TRBJ2-7
v_call: TRBV6-5

cdr3_aa: ASSQGLAVYEQY
j_call: TRBJ2-7
v_call: TRBV4-3

cdr3_aa: AISESGQTNTGELF
j_call: TRBJ2-2
v_call: TRBV10-3

cdr3_aa: ASSPLPAGMNTGELF
j_call: TRBJ2-2
v_call: TRBV18

cdr3_aa: ASSLETHVGGELF
j_call: TRBJ2-2
v_call: TRBV7-9

cdr3_aa: ASTRDYPTDTQY
j_call: TRBJ2-3
v_call: TRBV2

cdr3_aa: ASSLILAKTYEQY
j_call: TRBJ2-7
v_call: TRBV11-2

cdr3_aa: VTRGQVNTEAF
j_call: TRBJ1-1
v_call: TRBV30

cdr3_aa: ASSPIGGNTGELF
j_call: TRBJ2-2
v_call: TRBV28